In its sample, the clone carrying this TCR beta chain was seen a few times. Its target is not known. The source of the sample is a study of T cell responses to AZD1222 COVID-19 vaccine. V lost 6 bases, J lost 6 bases, and 9 bases stayed unmatched. The CDR3 extends over 16 amino acids. Per germline, CDR1 MDHEN and CDR2 SYDVKM. Sequenced by immunoSEQ multiplex PCR; TCRdb stores in-frame clones only, minus some. The data contain approximately 120,000 clones, 88% of them seen just once; the ten biggest clones take up approximately 4%. Study-wide results and caveats: Nearly half of unique spike-specific TCRs reportedly avoided B.1.351 and B.1.1.7 mutated regions. The donor group comprised mostly white British people and more females; the analysis possibly underestimated clonal diversity. Spike-specific TCR breadth and depth grew following two AZD1222 doses.

The chain combines TRBV28 with TRBJ2-7; 15 bases are a match to TRBD2. The sequence came from an adult in good health. Specimen: peripheral blood, collected on day 0 of AZD1222 vaccination. In nucleotides, the CDR3 is TGTGCCAGCAGCCCAGGACTAGCGGGAGGGTCGGTCGAGCAGTACTTC. It yields the protein CASSPGLAGGSVEQYF.